Presented here are 17 T cell receptor beta chains from one specimen sequenced in a study of identical twins. One entry per CDR3 protein results from TCRdb running MiXCR on the 5' RACE reads. The data show approximately 670,000 distinct CDR3 sequences, roughly 6.2% seen once. The sequenced sample consisted of naive T cells sorted from blood. These receptors were collected from a man aged 18 to 30 in good health.

This clonotype was seen a few times. V usage is TRBV5-1 and J usage is TRBJ2-1; 9 bases align to TRBD2. The germline V gene has CDR1 SGHRS and CDR2 YFSETQ. V trimming: 0 bases; J trimming: 8 bases; junction bases outside the gene matches: 6. CDR3 length: 15 residues. CDR3: CASSLGLADFDEQFF. The CDR3 DNA reads as TGCGCCAGCAGCTTGGGACTAGCGGATTTCGATGAGCAGTTCTTC.

This clonotype showed up just a few times. The CDR3 nucleotides read TGTGCCAGCAGCCAAGTTATCACAGCGCAAGAGACCCAGTACTTC. Translated, it gives CASSQVITAQETQYF. The chain recombines TRBV3-1 with TRBJ2-5, with unresolved D. The CDR3 consists of 15 residues. CDR1 LGHDT and CDR2 YNNKEL come from the germline V gene (reference sequence). The V and J ends lost 1 base and 2 bases respectively, with 11 bases between them.

The chain couples TRBV5-1 to TRBJ2-1; TRBD2 matches 7 bases. The CDR3 is 15 residues long. Per germline, CDR1 SGHRS and CDR2 YFSETQ. After removal of 1 base from V and 8 bases from J, the junction contained 9 bases not matched to a gene. This CDR3 is CASSLKWEGLDEQFF. The CDR3 DNA reads TGCGCCAGCAGCTTGAAGTGGGAGGGCCTTGATGAGCAGTTCTTC. The entire variable domain, with the rest obtained from reference TRBV5-1 and TRBJ2-1, is as follows: KAGVTQTPRYLIKTRGQQVTLSCSPISGHRSVSWYQQTPGQGLQFLFEYFSETQRNKGNFPGRFSGRQFSNSRSEMNVSTLELGDSALYLCASSLKWEGLDEQFFGPGTRLTVL.

Ten or more counts support this clonotype. The chain links TRBV10-3 to TRBJ2-1, with 9 positions matching TRBD2. Trimming took 3 bases from V and 6 from J; bases not matched to a gene: 6. The CDR3 is made up of 15 amino acids. Per the germline V gene, CDR1 is ENHRY and CDR2 is SYGVKD. CDR3 nucleotide sequence: TGTGCCATCAGTGATTCAGCGGGAGGTTTCAATGAGCAGTTCTTC. Protein: CAISDSAGGFNEQFF.

This clonotype was counted many times. The chain is built from TRBV12-3 or TRBV12-4 and TRBJ2-5, with TRBD2 matching over 9 bases. The J segment lost 4 bases and the V segment lost 1 base, leaving 4 bases of the junction unmatched. The CDR3 loop spans 15 amino acids. This CDR3 is CASSLGGRAVETQYF. CDR3 sequence (DNA): TGTGCCAGCAGTTTAGGCGGGAGGGCCGTAGAGACCCAGTACTTC.

This clonotype was seen more than once but under ten times. This chain links TRBV5-1 with TRBJ2-1; no firm D call. The CDR3 extends over 16 amino acids. Trimming stripped 0 bases from V and 0 bases from J, with 10 bases between. Germline V gene sequence: CDR1 SGHRS, CDR2 YFSETQ. The CDR3 DNA sequence: TGCGCCAGCAGCTTGGCCGCCTCCAACTCCTACAATGAGCAGTTCTTC. It is translated as CASSLAASNSYNEQFF.

As concerns this clonotype: A clone one base away is much larger, so this may be a read error. Given the absence of the conserved phenylalanine or tryptophan at the CDR3 end, a read error is likely. V usage is TRBV7-2 and J usage is TRBJ2-1; D possibly corresponds to TRBD2 (5 bases). The CDR3 is 13 residues long. Germline V gives CDR1 SGHTA, CDR2 FQGNSA. V lost 3 bases and J 8 bases, leaving 11 bases between the germline ends. The CDR3 protein is CASSFNSEDEQFS. The CDR3 DNA is TGTGCCAGCAGCTTTAATAGCGAGGATGAGCAGTTCTCC.

This clonotype was observed a handful of times. The chain has TRBV12-3 or TRBV12-4 and TRBJ2-4; 7 bases are a match to TRBD1. Unmatched junction bases numbered 5, after V lost 6 bases and J lost 0 bases. The length of the CDR3 is 15 residues. CDR3 loop: CASSPDRVAKNIQYF. The CDR3 DNA reads as TGTGCCAGCAGCCCCGACAGGGTAGCCAAAAACATTCAGTACTTC.

The V and J genes are TRBV27 and TRBJ2-2, with 10 positions matching TRBD1. The CDR3 consists of 14 residues. The V gene end was trimmed by 8 bases and the J gene end by 4 bases; junction bases not matched to a gene: 4. The germline gives CDR1 MNHEY, CDR2 SMNVEV (reference sequence). Here the CDR3 reads CASHRTGGTGELFF. CDR3 nucleotides: TGTGCCAGCCATCGGACAGGGGGCACCGGGGAGCTGTTTTTT.

This clonotype was observed a few times. The chain combines TRBV4-2 with TRBJ2-1; weak D call: TRBD2 (6 bases). Trimming pared 0 bases from V and 9 bases from J, leaving 9 bases between. The CDR3 spans 13 residues. Germline CDR1 is LGHNA and CDR2 is YNFKEQ. CDR3 DNA: TGTGCCAGCAGCCAAGATATGGGGGGTGAGCAGTTCTTC. Its translation is CASSQDMGGEQFF.

This clonotype was counted ten times or more. CDR3 DNA: TGTGCCACCAGTGCCCTGGGGACTAGCGGGACCCATGAGCAGTTCTTC. Residues: CATSALGTSGTHEQFF. The V call is TRBV24-1, the J call TRBJ2-1; TRBD2 matches 13 bases. Per the germline V gene, CDR1 is KGHDR and CDR2 is SFDVKD. The CDR3 extends over 16 amino acids. With 5 bases clipped from V and 8 bases from J, the junction kept 8 bases outside the gene matches.

The chain employs TRBV9 and TRBJ1-1, with a tentative D call TRBD1 (5 bases). From germline, CDR1 is SGDLS and CDR2 YYNGEE. Trimming pared 4 bases from V and 8 bases from J, leaving 18 bases between. This CDR3 comprises 14 residues. The CDR3 DNA reads as TGTGCCAGCAGCTATCTCATCGGGGCCAAAGAAGCTTTCTTT. Its protein product is CASSYLIGAKEAFF.

This clonotype has ten or more counts. The rearrangement joins TRBV7-3 to TRBJ1-1; D unclear. Trimming took 3 bases from V and 1 from J, leaving 9 bases between them. Per germline, CDR1 SGHTA and CDR2 FQGTGA. This CDR3 region has 14 residues. The CDR3 sequence: CASSLDPSNTEAFF. The CDR3 DNA sequence: TGTGCCAGCAGCTTGGACCCATCGAACACTGAAGCTTTCTTT.

In this sample, this clonotype turned up a few times. The chain uses TRBV7-8 and TRBJ1-1; D ambiguous. The CDR3 extends over 12 amino acids. Germline-derived CDR1 and CDR2 are SGHVS and FQNEAQ. Trimming left V 2 bases short and J 4 bases short, with 5 bases between. CDR3 nucleotides: TGTGCCAGCAGCTTAATCCCCACTGAAGCTTTCTTT. As protein: CASSLIPTEAFF.

The sample holds a few counts of this clonotype. The rearrangement links TRBV20-1 to TRBJ2-1; the D gene is possibly TRBD2 (6 bases). This CDR3 spans 15 amino acids. V was trimmed by 3 bases and J by 5 bases, leaving 17 bases between them. Germline-derived CDR1 and CDR2 are DFQATT and SNEGSKA (reference sequence). The CDR3 DNA is TGCAGTGCTAGGGGAGGTAGGACCTTACACAATGAGCAGTTCTTC. It is translated as CSARGGRTLHNEQFF.

The chain is built from TRBV7-2 and TRBJ2-2; D not certain. The CDR3 extends over 14 amino acids. From germline, CDR1 is SGHTA and CDR2 FQGNSA. Trimming took 6 bases from V and 6 from J, leaving 14 bases between them. The CDR3 loop is CASSPGSAPGELFF. The CDR3, as DNA: TGTGCCAGCAGTCCCGGATCTGCCCCCGGGGAGCTGTTTTTT.

The table lists this clonotype with a few counts. The rearrangement uses TRBV7-9 and TRBJ1-2; no clear D. Trimming cost V 4 bases and J 0 bases, with 9 bases left between them. Germline CDR1 and CDR2: SEHNR and FQNEAQ (reference sequence). CDR3 length equals 14 residues. CDR3 residues: CASSSPTPNYGYTF. The DNA of the CDR3 is TGTGCCAGCAGCTCACCGACACCTAACTATGGCTACACCTTC.